Below, one T cell receptor beta chain is given with its context. The target antigen is unknown. The source of the sample is a study of blood T cells in healthy people across ages. The study recruited healthy Caucasian donors from Russia who were aged roughly 6 to 95. Overall study findings and caveats: The study could not conclusively compare naive and antigen-experienced cells, given its unsorted PBMCs.

CDR1 and CDR2 from the germline V gene are KGHDR and SFDVKD. This CDR3 spans 11 amino acids. V lost 10 bases to trimming and J lost 6 bases, with 9 bases between them. A J-beta primer mix and a sample-barcoded 5' primer were used in a second PCR of about 7 to 12 cycles. From the 5' RACE reads, TCRdb called clonotypes with MiXCR, one entry per CDR3 protein. The repertoire holds some 850,000 distinct CDR3 sequences, roughly 25% seen once, with around 2.9% in the top ten. A further study also used this sample, focusing on T cells of mothers and their children.

The origin of this receptor is a boy between 5 and 17 years old in good health. The chain carries TRBV24-1 and TRBJ1-5; TRBD1 is a possible D gene (5 bases). Sequenced: blood. CDR3 sequence (DNA): TGTGCCACTGGGACCCGTCAGCCCCAGCATTTT. Its protein is CATGTRQPQHF.